This paragraph covers one TCR beta chain sequence. The antigen is unknown. The study ran its PCR with 60 Vbeta and 13 Jbeta primers. The assay was immunoSEQ multiplex PCR, and TCRdb's table has in-frame clones only and misses some. The table has around 120,000 clones, roughly 9.9% seen once. This sample was included in a study of cytomegalovirus exposure and HLA in healthy donors. Study-wide findings and caveats: Rare TCR sequences predominated, though certain public TCRs were found in many donors.

Germline assignment: CDR1 LGHNA and CDR2 YNFKEQ. Deletions cut 0 bases from V and 1 base from J, with 16 bases between. The CDR3 loop spans 17 amino acids. Sequencing used PBMCs. The TCR sequence derives from a man aged 25-40 years in good health and CMV-seronegative. V usage is TRBV4-2 and J usage is TRBJ2-7; possible D gene TRBD2, 5 bases. Here the CDR3 DNA reads TGTGCCAGCAGCCAAGAGGTTCAGGCCGGGATTTCCTACGAGCAGTACTTC. This gives the protein CASSQEVQAGISYEQYF.